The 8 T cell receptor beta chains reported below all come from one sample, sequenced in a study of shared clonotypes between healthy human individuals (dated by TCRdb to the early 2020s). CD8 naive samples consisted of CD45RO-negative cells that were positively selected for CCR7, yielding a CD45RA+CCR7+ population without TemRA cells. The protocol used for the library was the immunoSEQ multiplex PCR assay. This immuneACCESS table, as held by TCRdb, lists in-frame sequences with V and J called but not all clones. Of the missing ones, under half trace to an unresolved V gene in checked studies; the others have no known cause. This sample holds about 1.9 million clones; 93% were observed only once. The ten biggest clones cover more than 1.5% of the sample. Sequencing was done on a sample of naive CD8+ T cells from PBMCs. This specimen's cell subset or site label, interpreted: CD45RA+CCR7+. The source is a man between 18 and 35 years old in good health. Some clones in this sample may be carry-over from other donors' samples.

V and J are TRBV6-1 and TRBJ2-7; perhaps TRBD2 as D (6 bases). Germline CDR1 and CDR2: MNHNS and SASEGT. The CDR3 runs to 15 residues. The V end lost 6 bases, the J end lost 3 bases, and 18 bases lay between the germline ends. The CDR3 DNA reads TGTGCCAGCAGCCCCAACCGGGACTCCCGCTACGAGCAGTACTTC. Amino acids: CASSPNRDSRYEQYF.

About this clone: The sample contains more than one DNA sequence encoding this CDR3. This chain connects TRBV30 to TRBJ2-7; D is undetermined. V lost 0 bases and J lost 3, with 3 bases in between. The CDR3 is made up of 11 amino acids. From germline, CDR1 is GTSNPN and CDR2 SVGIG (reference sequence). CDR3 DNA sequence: TGTGCCTGGAGTGTACGCTACGAGCAGTACTTC. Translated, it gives CAWSVRYEQYF.

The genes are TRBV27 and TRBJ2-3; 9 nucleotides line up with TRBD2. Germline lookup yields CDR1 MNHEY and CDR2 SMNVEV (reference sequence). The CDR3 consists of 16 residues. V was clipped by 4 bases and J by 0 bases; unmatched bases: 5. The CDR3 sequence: CASSSLSGSSTDTQYF. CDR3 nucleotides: TGTGCCAGCAGTTCCCTTAGCGGGAGTAGCACAGATACGCAGTATTTT.

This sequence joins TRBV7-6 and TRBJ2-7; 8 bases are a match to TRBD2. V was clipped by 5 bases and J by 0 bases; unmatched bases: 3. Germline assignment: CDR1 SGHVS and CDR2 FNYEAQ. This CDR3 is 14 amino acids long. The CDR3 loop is CASSPGTSSYEQYF. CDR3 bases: TGTGCCAGCAGCCCCGGGACTAGCTCCTACGAGCAGTACTTC.

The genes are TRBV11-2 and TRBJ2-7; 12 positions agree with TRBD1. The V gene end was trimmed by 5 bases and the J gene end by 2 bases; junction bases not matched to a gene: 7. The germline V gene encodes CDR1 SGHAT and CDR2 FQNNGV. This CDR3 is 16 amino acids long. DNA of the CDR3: TGTGCCAGCAGCACGGGACAGGGGGCCAGTACCTACGAGCAGTACTTC. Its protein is CASSTGQGASTYEQYF.

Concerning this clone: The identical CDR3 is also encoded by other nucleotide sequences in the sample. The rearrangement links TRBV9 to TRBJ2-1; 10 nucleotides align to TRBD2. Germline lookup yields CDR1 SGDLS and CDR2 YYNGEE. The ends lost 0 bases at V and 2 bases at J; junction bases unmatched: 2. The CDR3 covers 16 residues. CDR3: CASSVALAGAYNEQFF. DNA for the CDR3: TGTGCCAGCAGCGTAGCTCTAGCGGGAGCCTACAATGAGCAGTTCTTC.

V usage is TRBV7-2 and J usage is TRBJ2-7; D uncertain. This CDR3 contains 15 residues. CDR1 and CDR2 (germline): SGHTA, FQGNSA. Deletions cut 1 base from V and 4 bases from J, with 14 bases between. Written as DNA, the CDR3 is TGTGCCAGCAGCTTAGGTTTGGGCAGGCCGTACGAGCAGTACTTC. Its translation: CASSLGLGRPYEQYF.

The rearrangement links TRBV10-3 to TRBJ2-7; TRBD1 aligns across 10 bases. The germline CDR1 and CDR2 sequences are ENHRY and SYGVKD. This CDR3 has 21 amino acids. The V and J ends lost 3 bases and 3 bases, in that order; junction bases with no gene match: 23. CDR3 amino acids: CAISEFARPGQGPSVFYEQYF. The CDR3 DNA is TGTGCCATCAGTGAATTTGCCCGGCCGGGACAGGGGCCATCTGTTTTCTACGAGCAGTACTTC.